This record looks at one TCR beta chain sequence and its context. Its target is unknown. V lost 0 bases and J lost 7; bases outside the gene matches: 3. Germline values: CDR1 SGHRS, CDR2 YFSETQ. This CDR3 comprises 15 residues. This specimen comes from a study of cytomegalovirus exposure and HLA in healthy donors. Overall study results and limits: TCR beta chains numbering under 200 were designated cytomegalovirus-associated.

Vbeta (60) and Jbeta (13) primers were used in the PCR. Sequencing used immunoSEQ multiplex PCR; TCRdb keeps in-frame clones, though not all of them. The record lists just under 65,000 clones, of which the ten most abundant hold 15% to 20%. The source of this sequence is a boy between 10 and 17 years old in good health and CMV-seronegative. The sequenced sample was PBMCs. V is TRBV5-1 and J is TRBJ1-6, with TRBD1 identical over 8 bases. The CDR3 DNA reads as TGCGCCAGCAGCTTGGAATGGACAGGGAATTCACCCCTCCACTTT. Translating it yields CASSLEWTGNSPLHF.